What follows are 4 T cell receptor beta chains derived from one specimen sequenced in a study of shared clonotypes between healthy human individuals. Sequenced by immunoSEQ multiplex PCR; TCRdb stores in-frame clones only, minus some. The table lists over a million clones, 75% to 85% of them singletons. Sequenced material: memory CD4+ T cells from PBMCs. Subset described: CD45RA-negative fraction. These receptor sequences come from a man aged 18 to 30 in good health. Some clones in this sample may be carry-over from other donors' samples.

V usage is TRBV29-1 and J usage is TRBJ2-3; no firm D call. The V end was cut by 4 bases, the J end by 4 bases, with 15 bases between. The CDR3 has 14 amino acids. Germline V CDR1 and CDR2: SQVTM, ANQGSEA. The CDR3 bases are TGCAGCGTTGCGACCACTCTCGGCGCAGATACGCAGTATTTT. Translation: CSVATTLGADTQYF.

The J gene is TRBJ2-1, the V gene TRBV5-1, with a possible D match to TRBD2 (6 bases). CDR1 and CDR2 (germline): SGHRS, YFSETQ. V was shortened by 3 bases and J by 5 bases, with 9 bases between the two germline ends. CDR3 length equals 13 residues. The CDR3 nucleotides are TGCGCCAGCAGCTGGGACTTTAACAATGAGCAGTTCTTC. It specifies CASSWDFNNEQFF.

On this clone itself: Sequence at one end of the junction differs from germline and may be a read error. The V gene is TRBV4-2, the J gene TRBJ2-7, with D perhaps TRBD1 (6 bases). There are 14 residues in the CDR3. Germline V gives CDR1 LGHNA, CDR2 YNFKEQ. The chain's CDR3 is CASSQESGHGVLEF. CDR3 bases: TGTGCCAGCAGCCAAGAGTCGGGACACGGCGTCTTGGAATTC.

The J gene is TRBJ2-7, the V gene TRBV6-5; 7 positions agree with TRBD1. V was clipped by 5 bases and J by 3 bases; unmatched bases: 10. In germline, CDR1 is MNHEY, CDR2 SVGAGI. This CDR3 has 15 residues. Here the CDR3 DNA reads TGTGCCAGCAGTCGCATCCGGGACAGAGACTACGAGCAGTACTTC. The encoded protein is CASSRIRDRDYEQYF.